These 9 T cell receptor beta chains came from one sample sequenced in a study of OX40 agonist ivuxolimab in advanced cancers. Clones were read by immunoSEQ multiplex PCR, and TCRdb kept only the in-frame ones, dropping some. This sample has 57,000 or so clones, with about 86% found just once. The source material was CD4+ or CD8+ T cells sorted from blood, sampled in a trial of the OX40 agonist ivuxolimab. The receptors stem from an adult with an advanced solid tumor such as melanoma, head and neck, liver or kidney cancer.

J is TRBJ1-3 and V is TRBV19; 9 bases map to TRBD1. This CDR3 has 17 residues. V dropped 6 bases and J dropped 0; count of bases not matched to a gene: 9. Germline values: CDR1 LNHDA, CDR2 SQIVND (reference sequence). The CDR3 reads CASSKQGAASSGNTIYF. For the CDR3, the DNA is TGTGCCAGTAGCAAACAGGGGGCTGCGAGCTCTGGAAACACCATATATTTT.

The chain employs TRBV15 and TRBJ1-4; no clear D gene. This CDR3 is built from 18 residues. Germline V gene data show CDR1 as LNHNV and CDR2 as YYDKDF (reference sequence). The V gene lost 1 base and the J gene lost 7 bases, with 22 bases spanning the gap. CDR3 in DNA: TGTGCCACCAGCAGAGGGGCCTCGTGGGGAGTTGTGGGTGAAAAACTGTTTTTT. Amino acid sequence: CATSRGASWGVVGEKLFF.

As DNA, the CDR3 is TGTGCCAGCAGGACCTTAGGTCGCAATCAGCCCCAGCATTTT. Its protein product is CASRTLGRNQPQHF. The chain is built from TRBV6-5 and TRBJ1-5; D is uncertain. The CDR3 has 14 residues. The V gene's germline CDR1 is MNHEY and CDR2 SVGAGI. The germline V and J ends were trimmed by 6 bases and 2 bases, with 11 bases remaining between them.

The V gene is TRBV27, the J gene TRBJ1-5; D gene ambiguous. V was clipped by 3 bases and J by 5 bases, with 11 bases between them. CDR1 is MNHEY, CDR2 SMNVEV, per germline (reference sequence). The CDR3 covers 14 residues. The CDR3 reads CASSLGNVDQPQHF. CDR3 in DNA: TGTGCCAGCAGTTTGGGTAATGTGGATCAGCCCCAGCATTTT.

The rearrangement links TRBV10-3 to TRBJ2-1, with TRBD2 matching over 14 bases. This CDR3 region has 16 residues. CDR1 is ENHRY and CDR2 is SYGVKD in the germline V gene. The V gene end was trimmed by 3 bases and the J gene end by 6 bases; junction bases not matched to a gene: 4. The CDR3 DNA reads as TGTGCCATCAGTGATCCCGGACTAGCGGGGGGCAATGAGCAGTTCTTC. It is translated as CAISDPGLAGGNEQFF.

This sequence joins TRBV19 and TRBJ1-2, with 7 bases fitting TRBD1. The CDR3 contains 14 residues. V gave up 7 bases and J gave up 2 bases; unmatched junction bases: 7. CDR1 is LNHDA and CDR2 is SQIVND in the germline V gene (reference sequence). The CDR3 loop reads CASTRTGFNYGYTF. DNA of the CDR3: TGTGCCAGTACCCGGACAGGATTCAACTATGGCTACACCTTC.

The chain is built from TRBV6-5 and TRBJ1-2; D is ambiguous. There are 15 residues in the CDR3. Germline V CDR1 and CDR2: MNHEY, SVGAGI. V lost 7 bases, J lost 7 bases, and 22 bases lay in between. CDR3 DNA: TGTGCCAGCAACCAAACGGGGAGAGGGTCGCGTGGCTACACCTTC. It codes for CASNQTGRGSRGYTF.

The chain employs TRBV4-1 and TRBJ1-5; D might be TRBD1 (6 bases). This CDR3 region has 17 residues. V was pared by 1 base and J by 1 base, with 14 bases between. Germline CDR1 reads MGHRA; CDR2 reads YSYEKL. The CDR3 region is CASSQGVTGKSNQPQHF. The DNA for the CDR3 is TGCGCCAGCAGCCAAGGGGTAACAGGGAAGAGCAATCAGCCCCAGCATTTT.

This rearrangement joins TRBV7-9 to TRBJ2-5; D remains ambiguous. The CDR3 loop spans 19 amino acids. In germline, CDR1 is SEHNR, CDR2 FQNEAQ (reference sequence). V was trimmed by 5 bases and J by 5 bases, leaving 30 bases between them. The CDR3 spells CASSPAEVGAVYRRETQYF. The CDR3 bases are TGTGCCAGCAGCCCCGCCGAGGTGGGCGCGGTATACCGACGGGAGACCCAGTACTTC.